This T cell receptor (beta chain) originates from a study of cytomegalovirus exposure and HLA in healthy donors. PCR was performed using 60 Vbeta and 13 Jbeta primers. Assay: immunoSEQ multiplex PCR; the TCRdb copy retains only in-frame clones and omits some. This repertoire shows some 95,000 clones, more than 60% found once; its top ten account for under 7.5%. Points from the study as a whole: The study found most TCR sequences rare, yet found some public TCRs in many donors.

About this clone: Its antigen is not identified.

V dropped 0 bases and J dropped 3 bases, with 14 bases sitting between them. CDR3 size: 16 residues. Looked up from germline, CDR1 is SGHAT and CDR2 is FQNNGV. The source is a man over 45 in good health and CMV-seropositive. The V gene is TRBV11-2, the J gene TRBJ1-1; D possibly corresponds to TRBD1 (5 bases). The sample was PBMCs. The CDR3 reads CASSLDLGEGDTEAFF. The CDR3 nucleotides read TGTGCCAGCAGCTTAGATCTTGGGGAAGGGGACACTGAAGCTTTCTTT. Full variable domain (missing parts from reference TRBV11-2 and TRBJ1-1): EAGVAQSPRYKIIEKRQSVAFWCNPISGHATLYWYQQILGQGPKLLIQFQNNGVVDDSQLPKDRFSAERLKGVDSTLKIQPAKLEDSAVYLCASSLDLGEGDTEAFFGQGTRLTVV.